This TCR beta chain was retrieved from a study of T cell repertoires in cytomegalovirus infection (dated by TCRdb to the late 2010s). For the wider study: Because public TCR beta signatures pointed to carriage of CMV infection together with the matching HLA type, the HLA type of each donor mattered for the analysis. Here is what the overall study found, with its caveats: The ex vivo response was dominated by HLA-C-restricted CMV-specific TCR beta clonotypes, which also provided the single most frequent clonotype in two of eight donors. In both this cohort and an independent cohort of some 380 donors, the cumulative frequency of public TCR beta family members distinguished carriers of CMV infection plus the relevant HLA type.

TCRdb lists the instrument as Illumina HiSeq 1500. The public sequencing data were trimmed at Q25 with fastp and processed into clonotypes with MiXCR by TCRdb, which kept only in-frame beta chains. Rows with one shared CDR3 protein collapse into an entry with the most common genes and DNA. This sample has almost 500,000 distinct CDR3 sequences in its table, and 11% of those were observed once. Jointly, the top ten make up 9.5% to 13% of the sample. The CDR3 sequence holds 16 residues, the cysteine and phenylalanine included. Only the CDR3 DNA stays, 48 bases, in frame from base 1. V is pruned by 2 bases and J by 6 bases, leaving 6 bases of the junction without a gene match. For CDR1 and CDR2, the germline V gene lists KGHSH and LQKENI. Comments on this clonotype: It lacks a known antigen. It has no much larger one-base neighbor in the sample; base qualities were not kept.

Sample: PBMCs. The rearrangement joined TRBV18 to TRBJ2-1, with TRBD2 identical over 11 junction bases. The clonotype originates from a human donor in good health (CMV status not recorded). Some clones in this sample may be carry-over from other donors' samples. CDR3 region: CASSPVTSGTTNEQFF. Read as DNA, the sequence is TGTGCCAGCTCACCAGTGACTAGCGGGACTACCAATGAGCAGTTCTTC.